This T cell receptor (beta chain) comes out of a study of T-cell reconstitution after alpha-beta-depleted transplantation in children. Preparing the TCRbeta library involved the use of unique molecular identifiers. TCRdb re-called the PCR reads through MiXCR, storing one row per CDR3 protein. The data show approximately 250,000 distinct CDR3 sequences, roughly 25% seen once. The CDR3 consists of 11 residues. Germline values: CDR1 LGHNA, CDR2 YNFKEQ. V was cut by 0 bases and J by 5 bases, with 2 bases left in between. This clonotype has a count of ten or more. The receptor was isolated from a girl aged 2 to 9 with Fanconi anemia, due to receive a stem cell transplant. This sample comprised PBMCs, obtained before TCRalphabeta/CD19-depleted stem cell transplant. This sequence joins TRBV4-2 and TRBJ2-7, with unresolved D. The CDR3 region has the DNA TGTGCCAGCAGCCAAGATAACGAGCAGTACTTC. Residues: CASSQDNEQYF.